Below, 23 T cell receptor beta chains from the same sample are listed, as sequenced in a study of cytomegalovirus exposure and HLA in healthy donors. A multiplex PCR was run with 60 Vbeta primers and 13 Jbeta primers. The table came from immunoSEQ multiplex PCR; TCRdb's copy has only in-frame clones and leaves some out. The listing records 150,000 to 200,000 clones. Sequencing input: PBMCs. These receptors were taken from a man aged 25-45 years in good health and CMV-seronegative.

The chain has TRBV30 and TRBJ2-7, with TRBD1 matching over 9 bases. This CDR3 spans 12 amino acids. Per the germline V gene, CDR1 is GTSNPN and CDR2 is SVGIG (reference sequence). V lost 5 bases to trimming and J lost 9 bases; unmatched junction nucleotides: 8. CDR3 coding DNA: TGTGCCTGGGGGACAGGGAAGTCTGGGCAGTACTTC. Amino acids: CAWGTGKSGQYF.

This chain links TRBV5-1 with TRBJ2-5; the match to TRBD1 covers 7 bases. The J call may be mistaken, given a closer DNA end match to TRBJ2-7. This CDR3 spans 12 amino acids. The germline CDR1 and CDR2 sequences are SGHRS and YFSETQ. CDR3 DNA sequence: TGCGCCAGCAGCTTGGACAGGGGCGAGCAGTACTTC. Its protein is CASSLDRGEQYF.

The V call is TRBV10-2, the J call TRBJ2-2, with D tentatively TRBD1 (6 bases). The CDR3 extends over 14 amino acids. Germline V lookup: CDR1 WSHSY, CDR2 SAAADI. V lost 3 bases to trimming and J lost 3 bases, with 8 bases between them. CDR3 in DNA: TGCGCCAGCAGTGACAGGGGTTACACCGGGGAGCTGTTTTTT. Translating gives CASSDRGYTGELFF.

V usage is TRBV30 and J usage is TRBJ2-5, with a tentative D call TRBD1 (7 bases). The CDR3 loop spans 15 amino acids. Germline CDR1 and CDR2: GTSNPN and SVGIG (reference sequence). The V end was cut by 5 bases, the J end by 4 bases, with 20 bases between. Written as DNA, the CDR3 is TGTGCCTGGGATGATCAGGGGGGTTTGGGAGAGACCCAGTACTTC. Its translation: CAWDDQGGLGETQYF.

The V gene is TRBV6-5, the J gene TRBJ2-5; 7 positions agree with TRBD2. The CDR3 totals 13 residues. Germline CDR1 is MNHEY and CDR2 is SVGAGI. V was pared by 6 bases and J by 3 bases, with 4 bases of the junction left unmatched. The CDR3 here is CASRERGKETQYF. The DNA for the CDR3 is TGTGCCAGCAGGGAGCGGGGAAAAGAGACCCAGTACTTC.

The chain carries TRBV5-1 and TRBJ2-5, with D possibly TRBD1 on 5 matching bases. The J call may be mistaken, given a closer DNA end match to TRBJ2-7. Germline CDR1 reads SGHRS; CDR2 reads YFSETQ. The length of the CDR3 is 12 residues. The CDR3 loop reads CASSTGTYEQYF. In nucleotides, the CDR3 is TGCGCCAGCAGCACAGGAACCTACGAGCAGTACTTC.

This chain uses TRBV7-2 with TRBJ1-4, with D possibly being TRBD1 (6 bases). CDR1 and CDR2 (germline): SGHTA, FQGNSA. This CDR3 is 14 amino acids long. Trimming took 5 bases from V and 2 from J, leaving 9 bases between them. This CDR3 is CASSIQGTNEKLFF. The CDR3 DNA reads as TGTGCCAGCAGCATCCAGGGGACTAATGAAAAACTGTTTTTT.

The chain links TRBV5-1 to TRBJ2-1, with D perhaps TRBD2 (6 bases). The V and J ends lost 0 bases and 5 bases respectively, with 6 bases between them. CDR3 length: 13 residues. The germline CDR1 and CDR2 sequences are SGHRS and YFSETQ. CDR3 in DNA: TGCGCCAGCAGCTTGGGGGAGGACAATGAGCAGTTCTTC. Translated, it gives CASSLGEDNEQFF. Full variable domain (outside the CDR3, taken from reference TRBV5-1 and TRBJ2-1): KAGVTQTPRYLIKTRGQQVTLSCSPISGHRSVSWYQQTPGQGLQFLFEYFSETQRNKGNFPGRFSGRQFSNSRSEMNVSTLELGDSALYLCASSLGEDNEQFFGPGTRLTVL.

The chain employs TRBV23-1 and TRBJ1-4; the D gene is possibly TRBD1 (6 bases). TRBV23-1 is designated an ORF whose function remains uncertain. The V and J ends lost 10 bases and 0 bases respectively, with 21 bases between them. The CDR3 has 17 residues. Here the CDR3 reads CATRTKNREATNEKLFF. The CDR3 region has the DNA TGCGCCACTAGGACAAAGAACAGGGAAGCAACTAATGAAAAACTGTTTTTT.

The V call is TRBV10-2, the J call TRBJ1-5, with D uncertain. Looked up from germline, CDR1 is WSHSY and CDR2 is SAAADI. This CDR3 has 15 residues. V was pared by 0 bases and J by 5 bases, with 11 bases between. The CDR3 is CASSESSGEYQPQHF. CDR3 bases: TGCGCCAGCAGTGAGTCGAGTGGGGAGTATCAGCCCCAGCATTTT.

The genes are TRBV6-6 and TRBJ1-2; D is ambiguous. V was trimmed by 6 bases and J by 8 bases, leaving 13 bases between them. The CDR3 runs to 12 residues. Per germline, CDR1 MNHNY and CDR2 SVGAGI (reference sequence). CDR3 protein: CASSLLQVGYTF. As DNA, the CDR3 is TGTGCCAGCAGCCTACTTCAGGTCGGCTACACCTTC.

The chain uses TRBV15 and TRBJ1-3; D is undetermined. Germline V gene sequence: CDR1 LNHNV, CDR2 YYDKDF (reference sequence). The CDR3 is 13 amino acids. Trimming took off 8 bases at V and 0 bases at J, with 8 bases between the two ends. The CDR3 reads CATGLLSGNTIYF. The CDR3 DNA is TGTGCCACCGGACTCCTCTCTGGAAACACCATATATTTT.

The gene calls are TRBV6-1 and TRBJ1-5; a weak D match, TRBD1 (5 bases). The V end was cut by 2 bases, the J end by 7 bases, with 18 bases between. CDR3 length: 16 amino acids. The germline V gene encodes CDR1 MNHNS and CDR2 SASEGT. CDR3 in DNA: TGTGCCAGCAGTGAAATAAGCGGGGGGTATAACCAGCCCCAGCATTTT. The encoded protein is CASSEISGGYNQPQHF.

This chain joins TRBV19 and TRBJ1-2; 10 bases fit TRBD1. The trim removed 5 bases at V and 4 bases at J, leaving 4 bases unmatched. The CDR3 has 14 residues. Germline V gene data show CDR1 as LNHDA and CDR2 as SQIVND (reference sequence). Here the CDR3 DNA reads TGTGCCAGTAGTCGACAGGGGGCCACCTATGGCTACACCTTC. Amino acids: CASSRQGATYGYTF.

The rearrangement joins TRBV6-5 to TRBJ2-5; possibly TRBD1 for D (7 bases). The closer fit of TRBJ2-7 to the DNA end suggests the J call may be wrong. CDR3 length: 14 residues. Germline values: CDR1 MNHEY, CDR2 SVGAGI. The CDR3 DNA sequence: TGTGCCAGCGGGCGGGACAGCCGTTCCTACGAGCAGTACTTC. It is translated as CASGRDSRSYEQYF.

The chain employs TRBV29-1 and TRBJ1-1, with TRBD1 matching over 8 bases. CDR3 length: 14 residues. Germline CDR1 is SQVTM and CDR2 is ANQGSEA. CDR3 protein: CSGVRGRVDTEAFF. Written as DNA, the CDR3 is TGCAGTGGGGTCAGGGGGCGGGTTGACACTGAAGCTTTCTTT.

The V gene is TRBV5-8, the J gene TRBJ2-7; 8 positions agree with TRBD1. The V segment lost 4 bases and the J segment 9 bases; nucleotides outside the gene matches: 6. Germline V gene sequence: CDR1 SGHTS, CDR2 YDEGEE. The CDR3 loop spans 12 amino acids. As DNA, the CDR3 is TGTGCCAGCAGCACCCGGACAGGGATGCAGTACTTC. This sequence encodes CASSTRTGMQYF.

The chain recombines TRBV14 with TRBJ2-7; 7 bases map to TRBD1. V was clipped by 5 bases and J by 0 bases; unmatched bases: 13. The germline V gene has CDR1 SGHDN and CDR2 FVKESK. CDR3 length: 17 residues. In DNA form, the CDR3 reads TGTGCCAGCAGCGCCCGGCTCGGGACAGCAAACTCCTACGAGCAGTACTTC. Translation: CASSARLGTANSYEQYF.

J is TRBJ1-1 and V is TRBV11-2, with 8 positions matching TRBD1. V trimming: 6 bases; J trimming: 2 bases; junction bases outside the gene matches: 8. The CDR3 consists of 15 residues. Germline V gives CDR1 SGHAT, CDR2 FQNNGV. CDR3 loop: CASRKTGTGNTEAFF. The CDR3 DNA sequence: TGTGCCAGCAGAAAAACCGGGACAGGAAACACTGAAGCTTTCTTT.

This chain uses TRBV6-1 with TRBJ2-4, with D maybe TRBD1 (7 bases). Germline V CDR1 and CDR2: MNHNS, SASEGT. V dropped 2 bases and J dropped 7 bases, with 15 bases sitting between them. The CDR3 has 15 amino acids. CDR3 in DNA: TGTGCCAGCAGTGAAAGGGCAGGGGGGTCCAACATTCAGTACTTC. Translating it yields CASSERAGGSNIQYF.

V is TRBV7-9 and J is TRBJ1-2, with 10 positions matching TRBD1. The junction had 10 bases not matched to a gene; V was cut back by 5 bases and J by 7 bases. This CDR3 contains 15 residues. CDR1 and CDR2 from the germline V gene are SEHNR and FQNEAQ (reference sequence). CDR3 bases: TGTGCCAGCAGCCCTCCGGGACAGGGGCGGTTTGGCTACACCTTC. Translation gives CASSPPGQGRFGYTF.

V gene TRBV4-1 combines with J gene TRBJ2-5, with no clear D. Trimming removed 1 base at V and 1 base at J, with 7 bases between. The CDR3 extends over 14 amino acids. Germline V gene sequence: CDR1 MGHRA, CDR2 YSYEKL. The CDR3 bases are TGCGCCAGCAGCCAAGGTCACGGCCAAGAGACCCAGTACTTC. Amino acid sequence: CASSQGHGQETQYF.

The chain carries TRBV5-1 and TRBJ1-1; 7 bases map to TRBD1. CDR1 SGHRS and CDR2 YFSETQ come from the germline V gene. V trimming: 3 bases; J trimming: 6 bases; junction bases outside the gene matches: 8. The CDR3 extends over 14 amino acids. This CDR3 is CASSSQPGTAEAFF. CDR3 DNA sequence: TGCGCCAGCAGCTCGCAACCCGGGACAGCTGAAGCTTTCTTT.